Listed here are 2 T cell receptor beta chains from one sample, sequenced in a study of blood T cell repertoires in COVID-19. Sequencing used immunoSEQ multiplex PCR; TCRdb keeps in-frame clones, though not all of them. The sample lists fewer than 350,000 clones; around 88% were seen once. Material: peripheral blood. The receptors were sampled from a woman aged 25 to 39 with COVID-19, enrolled during active disease.

This CDR3 reads CASSFRTGLSYEQYF. The CDR3 DNA reads TGTGCCAGCAGTTTCCGGACAGGCCTCTCCTACGAGCAGTACTTC. The chain links TRBV6-5 to TRBJ2-7; 7 nucleotides align to TRBD1. CDR3 size: 15 residues. The ends lost 4 bases at V and 0 bases at J; junction bases unmatched: 6. CDR1 is MNHEY, CDR2 SVGAGI, per germline.

The V call is TRBV6-5, the J call TRBJ1-2; possible D gene TRBD1, 5 bases. V lost 7 bases and J lost 0, with 6 bases in between. There are 12 residues in the CDR3. Looked up from germline, CDR1 is MNHEY and CDR2 is SVGAGI. The CDR3 sequence is CASKTANYGYTF. As DNA, the CDR3 is TGTGCCAGCAAGACAGCTAACTATGGCTACACCTTC.